This record covers a single T cell receptor beta chain. The antigen remains unidentified. The V and J ends lost 6 bases and 1 base, in that order; junction bases with no gene match: 4. This CDR3 is 15 amino acids long. Germline V gene sequence: CDR1 GTSNPN, CDR2 SVGIG (reference sequence). TCRdb called the RACE reads again in MiXCR, with one record for every CDR3 protein. Here the sample spans roughly 84,000 distinct CDR3 sequences, about 10% being singletons. Time point given: patch test 2, 6 weeks after DPC sensitization. Treatment indicated: therapeutic diphenylcyclopropenone sensitization with weekly scalp DPC. This record comes from a study of human T cells and chemical hapten exposure. Study-wide results and limits: Significantly greater numbers of large CDR3 similarity clusters came from expanded TCRs than from controls.

The chain recombines TRBV30 with TRBJ2-2; 11 bases align to TRBD2. Sequencing was performed on whole blood, taken in connection with sensitization to the hapten diphenylcyclopropenone (DPC). The TCR sequence derives from a woman in her forties or fifties with alopecia areata. Some clones in this sample may be carry-over from other donors' samples. The CDR3 is CACPGLAENTGELFF. The CDR3 DNA reads as TGTGCCTGCCCGGGACTAGCGGAGAACACCGGGGAGCTGTTTTTT. Full variable domain (rest looked up from reference TRBV30 and TRBJ2-2): SQTIHQWPATLVQPVGSPLSLECTVEGTSNPNLYWYRQAAGRGLQLLFYSVGIGQISSEVPQNLSASRPQDRQFILSSKKLLLSDSGFYLCACPGLAENTGELFFGEGSRLTVL.